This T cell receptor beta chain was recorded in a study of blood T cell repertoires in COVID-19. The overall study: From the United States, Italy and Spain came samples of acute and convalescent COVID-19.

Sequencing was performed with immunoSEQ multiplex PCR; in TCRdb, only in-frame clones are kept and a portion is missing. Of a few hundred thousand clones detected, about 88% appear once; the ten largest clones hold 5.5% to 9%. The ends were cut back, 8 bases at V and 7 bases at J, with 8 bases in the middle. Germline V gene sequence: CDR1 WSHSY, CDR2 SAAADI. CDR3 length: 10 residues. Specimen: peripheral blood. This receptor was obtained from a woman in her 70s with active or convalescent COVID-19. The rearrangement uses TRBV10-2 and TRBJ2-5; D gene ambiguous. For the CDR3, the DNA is TGCGCCAGCGGGCAAAGGACCCAGTACTTC. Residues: CASGQRTQYF.